This T cell receptor beta chain was profiled in a study of cytomegalovirus exposure and HLA in healthy donors. Study-wide results and limits: Some V segments, including TRBV6-2 and TRBV6-3, were excluded as indistinguishable. The authors later linked a missense DCLRE1C variant to TCR beta V- and J-gene trimming.

About this clone: Its antigen is undetermined.

The V and J ends lost 7 bases and 1 base, in that order; junction bases with no gene match: 7. In germline, CDR1 is SQVTM, CDR2 ANQGSEA. The CDR3 loop spans 15 amino acids. PCR amplification relied on 60 Vbeta primers (plus 13 Jbeta primers). Sequenced by immunoSEQ multiplex PCR; TCRdb stores in-frame clones only, minus some. The data contain some 180,000 clones, about four fifths of them singletons. The sequencing input was PBMCs. The gene calls are TRBV29-1 and TRBJ2-3; 11 nucleotides align to TRBD1. The TCR sequence derives from a woman aged 25 to 39 in good health and CMV-seronegative. CDR3 sequence (DNA): TGCAGCGGAAAGGGGACAGGGGGTGGCACAGATACGCAGTATTTT. It specifies CSGKGTGGGTDTQYF.